Listed below are T cell receptor beta chains from one sample, sequenced in a study of T cells expressing NK-cell markers. Using the 5' RACE reads, TCRdb records one entry per CDR3 protein without DNA. This sample's clone table lists 250,000 to 300,000 distinct CDR3 sequences. The sequencing sample was made of blood T cells: a sorted CD56 or NKG2C T cell subset, CD4+ or CD8+ T cells, or bulk PBMC T cells (not recorded which). The receptors were sampled from a man aged 18 to 30 in good health. Both conserved end residues are part of each CDR3. Fields, in order: J gene, V gene, CDR3 protein.

TRBJ1-2,TRBV6-6,CASSGTVNYGYTF
TRBJ2-5,TRBV20-1,CSAINPGLAGGETQYF
TRBJ1-5,TRBV5-1,CASSFAWGQPQHF
TRBJ2-3,TRBV5-1,CASRHEPGLAGVDTQYF
TRBJ2-3,TRBV20-1,CSPLLGTDTQYF
TRBJ2-2,TRBV5-4,CASSLQGGAGELFF
TRBJ1-2,TRBV29-1,CSVKGQYHGYTF
TRBJ2-3,TRBV20-1,CSAQPQQGALATDTQYF
TRBJ2-5,TRBV12-3/TRBV12-4,CASSLSSSGRAETQYF
TRBJ2-2,TRBV30,CAWSDKNTGELFF
TRBJ2-2,TRBV9,CASSVLGDSTGELFF
TRBJ1-2,TRBV12-3/TRBV12-4,CASSPGQVNYGYTF
TRBJ2-5,TRBV23-1,CASSQRDEETQYF
TRBJ1-5,TRBV12-3/TRBV12-4,CASRWRDSQQPQHF
TRBJ1-1,TRBV5-4,CASSLEGQVMNTEAFF
TRBJ2-5,TRBV5-4,CASSPGLAGQETQYF
TRBJ2-6,TRBV10-1,CASSESGVGANVLTF
TRBJ2-1,TRBV7-9,CASRSTSALVF
TRBJ2-3,TRBV7-9,CATRTVFTDTQYF
TRBJ2-3,TRBV29-1,CSVEARLAGADTQYF
TRBJ1-6,TRBV5-5,CASSLGTENSPLHF
TRBJ2-7,TRBV20-1,CSAIETRIYEQYF
TRBJ2-3,TRBV24-1,CATSDLTGSADTQYF
TRBJ1-2,TRBV2,CASSEAGGVYGYTF
TRBJ1-6,TRBV15,CATSRVNSPLHF
TRBJ2-5,TRBV20-1,CSARAMGVRISGSLETQYF
TRBJ2-2,TRBV12-3/TRBV12-4,CASSLTPSGVGELFF
TRBJ2-7,TRBV20-1,CSANRLAGGEQDEQYF
TRBJ2-1,TRBV7-9,CASSLAQGLAGGNEQFF
TRBJ2-3,TRBV20-1,CSGQAGPPDTQYF
TRBJ2-2,TRBV11-2,CASSPQILVGLLFF
TRBJ2-1,TRBV5-1,CASSKSPLAGGGNEQFF
TRBJ2-3,TRBV5-1,CASKGSQISTDTQYF
TRBJ2-7,TRBV27,CASSRGREAPAEQYF
TRBJ2-3,TRBV18,CASSPRTESTDTQYF
TRBJ1-3,TRBV12-3/TRBV12-4,CASSGIQGASGNTIYF
TRBJ1-3,TRBV30,CAWSQTSSGNTIYF
TRBJ2-1,TRBV6-2/TRBV6-3,CASRPSGRGSYNEQFF
TRBJ1-1,TRBV18,CDSSPQGKGMNTEAFF
TRBJ2-7,TRBV12-3/TRBV12-4,CASSSPPGQGVLEQYF
TRBJ2-3,TRBV5-1,CASSYTGISTDTQYF
TRBJ2-5,TRBV28,CASSSSIRWDKETQYF
TRBJ2-1,TRBV12-3/TRBV12-4,CATSTSDSSYNEQFF
TRBJ2-1,TRBV12-3/TRBV12-4,CASTAGTGSYNEQFF
TRBJ1-5,TRBV5-6,CASSLSGAGGNQPQHF
TRBJ2-1,TRBV6-1,CAIRTGGSYNEQFF
TRBJ1-3,TRBV7-2,CASSFWPGTEGNTIYF
TRBJ1-2,TRBV29-1,CSVWAGGGYTF
TRBJ2-1,TRBV10-3,CAISDGGLYNEQFF
TRBJ2-7,TRBV28,CASSLHTTGNEQYF
TRBJ1-1,TRBV29-1,CSVEGWGTEAFF
TRBJ2-2,TRBV28,CASSRDRLRTGELFF
TRBJ2-7,TRBV21-1,CASSKDDRGEQYF
TRBJ2-3,TRBV2,CASIAGGLGTDTQYF
TRBJ1-1,TRBV20-1,CSVRTGEVNTEAFF
TRBJ2-1,TRBV12-3/TRBV12-4,CASSFSGRISYNEQFF